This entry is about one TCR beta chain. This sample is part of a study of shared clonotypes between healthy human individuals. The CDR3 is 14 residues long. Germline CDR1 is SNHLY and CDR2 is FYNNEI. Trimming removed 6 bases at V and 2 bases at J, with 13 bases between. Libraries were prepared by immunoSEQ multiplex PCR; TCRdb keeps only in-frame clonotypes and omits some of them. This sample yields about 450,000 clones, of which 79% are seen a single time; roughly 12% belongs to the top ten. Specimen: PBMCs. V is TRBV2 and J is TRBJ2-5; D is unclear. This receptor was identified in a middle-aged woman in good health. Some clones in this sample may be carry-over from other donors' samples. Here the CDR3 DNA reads TGTGCCAGCAGCTCCTGGGGTCAACAAGAGACCCAGTACTTC. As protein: CASSSWGQQETQYF.